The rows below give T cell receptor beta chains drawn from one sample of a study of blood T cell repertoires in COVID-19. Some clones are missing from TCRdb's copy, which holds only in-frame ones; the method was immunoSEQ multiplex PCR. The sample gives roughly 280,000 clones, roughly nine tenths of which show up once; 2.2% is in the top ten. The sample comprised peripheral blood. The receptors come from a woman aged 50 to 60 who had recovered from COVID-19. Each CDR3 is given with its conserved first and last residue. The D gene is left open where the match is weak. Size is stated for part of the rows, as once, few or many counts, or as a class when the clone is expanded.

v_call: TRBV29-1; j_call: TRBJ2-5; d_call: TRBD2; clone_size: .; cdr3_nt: TGCAGCGTTATTGGACTAGCGGGAGAGACCCAGTACTTC; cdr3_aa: CSVIGLAGETQYF
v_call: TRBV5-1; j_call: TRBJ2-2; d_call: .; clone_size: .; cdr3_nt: TGCGCCAGCAGCCTTCTCAGGGAAGGGACCGGGGAGCTGTTTTTT; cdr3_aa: CASSLLREGTGELFF
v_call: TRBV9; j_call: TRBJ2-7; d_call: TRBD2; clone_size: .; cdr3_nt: TGTGCCAGCAGCTTGACTAGCGGGCCGACCTACGAGCAGTACTTC; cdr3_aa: CASSLTSGPTYEQYF
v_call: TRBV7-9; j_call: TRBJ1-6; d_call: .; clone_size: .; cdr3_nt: TGTGCCAGCAGCCTTGACAGGCTAAATTCACCCCTCCACTTT; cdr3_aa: CASSLDRLNSPLHF
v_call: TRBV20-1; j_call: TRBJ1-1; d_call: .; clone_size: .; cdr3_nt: TGCAGTGGGGCGATGGCTGAAGCTTTCTTT; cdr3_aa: CSGAMAEAFF
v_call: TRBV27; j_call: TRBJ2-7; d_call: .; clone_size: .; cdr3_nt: TGTGCCAGCAGTAGGAGGGGGCTCTCCTACGAGCAGTACTTC; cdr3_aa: CASSRRGLSYEQYF
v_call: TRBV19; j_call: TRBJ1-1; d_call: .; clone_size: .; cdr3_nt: TGTGCCAGTAGCCCTCAGGGAAACACTGAAGCTTTCTTT; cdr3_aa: CASSPQGNTEAFF
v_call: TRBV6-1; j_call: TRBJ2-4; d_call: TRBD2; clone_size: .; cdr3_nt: TGTGCCAGCAGTTCCGGGGGGGGGTATAGAAACATTCAGTACTTC; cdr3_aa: CASSSGGGYRNIQYF
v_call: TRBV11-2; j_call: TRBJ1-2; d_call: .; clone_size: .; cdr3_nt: TGTGCCAGCAGCCCAAGGAGGGGCCCGTATGGCTACACCTTC; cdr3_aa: CASSPRRGPYGYTF
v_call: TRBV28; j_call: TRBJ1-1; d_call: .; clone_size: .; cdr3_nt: TGTGCCAGCAGTTTCGCCGGTTCCCGGAACACTGAAGCTTTCTTT; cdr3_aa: CASSFAGSRNTEAFF
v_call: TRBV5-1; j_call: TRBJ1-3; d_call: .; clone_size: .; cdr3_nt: TGCGCCAGCAGCTTTTCAGGGATTGGAAACACCATATATTTT; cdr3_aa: CASSFSGIGNTIYF
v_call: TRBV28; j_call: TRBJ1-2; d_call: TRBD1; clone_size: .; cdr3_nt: TGTGCCAGCAGGCAGACAGGGGTGTGGTATGGCTACACCTTC; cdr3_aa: CASRQTGVWYGYTF
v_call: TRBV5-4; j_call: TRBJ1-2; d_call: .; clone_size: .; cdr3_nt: TGTGCCAGCAGCTCCCCGCAGGGAGGGGTCGGCGGCTACACCTTC; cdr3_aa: CASSSPQGGVGGYTF
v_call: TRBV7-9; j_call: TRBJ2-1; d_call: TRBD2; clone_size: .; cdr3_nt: TGTGCCAGCAGCGTCACTAGCGGATTCTCCTACAATGAGCAGTTCTTC; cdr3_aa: CASSVTSGFSYNEQFF
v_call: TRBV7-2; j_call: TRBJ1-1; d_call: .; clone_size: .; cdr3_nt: TGTGCCAGCGCCAAGGGGGGGTGGAACACTGAAGCTTTCTTT; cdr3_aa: CASAKGGWNTEAFF
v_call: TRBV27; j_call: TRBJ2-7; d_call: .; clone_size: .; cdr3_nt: TGTGCCAGCACCCCCTCATGGTCTAACGAGCAGTACTTC; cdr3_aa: CASTPSWSNEQYF
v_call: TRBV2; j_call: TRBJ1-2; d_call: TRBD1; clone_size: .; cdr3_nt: TGTGCCAGCAGTGGAGACAGGGAGCACTATGGCTACACCTTC; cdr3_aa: CASSGDREHYGYTF
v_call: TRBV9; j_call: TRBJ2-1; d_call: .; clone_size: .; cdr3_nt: TGTGCCAGCAGCGTAGATGGGGGGAATGAGCAGTTCTTC; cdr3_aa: CASSVDGGNEQFF
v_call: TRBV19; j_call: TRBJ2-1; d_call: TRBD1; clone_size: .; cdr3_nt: TGTGCCAGTAGTGCTTACGCCGGGACAGGGGGCGTTGAGCAGTTCTTC; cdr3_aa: CASSAYAGTGGVEQFF
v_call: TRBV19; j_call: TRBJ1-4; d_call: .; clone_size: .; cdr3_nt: TGTGCCAGTAGATGGCAGGGCAACGAAAAACTGTTTTTT; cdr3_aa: CASRWQGNEKLFF
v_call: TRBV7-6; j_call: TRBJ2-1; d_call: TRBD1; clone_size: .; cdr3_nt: TGTGCCAGCAGCCTTGACAGGGGGCGCAACAATGAGCAGTTCTTC; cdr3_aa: CASSLDRGRNNEQFF
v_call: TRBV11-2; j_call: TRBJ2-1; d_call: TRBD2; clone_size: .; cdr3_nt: TGTGCCAGCAGCTTAGTCGCATTTGGGGAGGGCCTAGATCAGAATGAGCAGTTCTTC; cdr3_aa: CASSLVAFGEGLDQNEQFF
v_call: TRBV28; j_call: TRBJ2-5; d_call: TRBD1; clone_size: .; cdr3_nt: TGTGCCAGCAGTTTAATTACAGGGGGAAAGGTGAAGACCCAGTACTTC; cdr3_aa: CASSLITGGKVKTQYF
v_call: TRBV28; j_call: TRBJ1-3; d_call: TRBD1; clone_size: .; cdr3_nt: TGTGCCAGCAGCCCTGAGGGGACAGGGCTTTGGGACACCATATATTTT; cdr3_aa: CASSPEGTGLWDTIYF
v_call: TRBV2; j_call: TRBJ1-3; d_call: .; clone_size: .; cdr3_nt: TGTGCCAGCAGACGGGGGGGACTGACTGGAAACACCATATATTTT; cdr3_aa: CASRRGGLTGNTIYF
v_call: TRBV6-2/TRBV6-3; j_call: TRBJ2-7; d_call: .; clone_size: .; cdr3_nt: TGTGCCAGCAGTTACACGGTCTACGAGCAGTACTTC; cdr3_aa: CASSYTVYEQYF
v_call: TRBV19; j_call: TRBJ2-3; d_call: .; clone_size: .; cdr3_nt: TGTGCCAGTAGTTTATCCCCAGATACGCAGTATTTT; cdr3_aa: CASSLSPDTQYF
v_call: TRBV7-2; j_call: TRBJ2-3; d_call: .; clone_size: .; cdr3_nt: TGTGCCAGCAGCCAGATGGGGCCCACAGATACGCAGTATTTT; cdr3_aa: CASSQMGPTDTQYF
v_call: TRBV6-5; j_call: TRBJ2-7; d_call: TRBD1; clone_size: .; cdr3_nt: TGTGCCAGCAGTCCCCCGGGACAGGGGGACGAGCAGTACTTC; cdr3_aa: CASSPPGQGDEQYF
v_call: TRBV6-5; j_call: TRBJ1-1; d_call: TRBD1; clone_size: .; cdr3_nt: TGTGCCAGCAGAGATGCGGGACAGGGTATCACTGAAGCTTTCTTT; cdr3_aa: CASRDAGQGITEAFF
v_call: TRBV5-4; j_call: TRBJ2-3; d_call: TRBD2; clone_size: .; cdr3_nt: TGTGCCAGCAGCGCCCTGACTAGCGGGAGCACAGATACGCAGTATTTT; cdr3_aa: CASSALTSGSTDTQYF
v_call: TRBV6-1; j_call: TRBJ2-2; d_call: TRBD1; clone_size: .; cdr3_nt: TGTGCCAGCAGTGCCGTCCCGGGACAGGGTTACGCCGGGGAGCTGTTTTTT; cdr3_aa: CASSAVPGQGYAGELFF
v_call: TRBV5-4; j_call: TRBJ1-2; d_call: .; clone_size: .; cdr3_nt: TGTGCCAGCAGCTTACAGCCCAACTATGGCTACACCTTC; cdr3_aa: CASSLQPNYGYTF
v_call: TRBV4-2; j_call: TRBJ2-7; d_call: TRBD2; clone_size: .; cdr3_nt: TGTGCCAGCAGCCAAGTCGGTAGCGGGGGCTCCTCCTACGAGCAGTACTTC; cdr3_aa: CASSQVGSGGSSYEQYF
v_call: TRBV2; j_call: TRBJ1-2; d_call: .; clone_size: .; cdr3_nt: TGTGCCAGCAGCCTAGATTCCGGCTACACCTTC; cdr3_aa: CASSLDSGYTF
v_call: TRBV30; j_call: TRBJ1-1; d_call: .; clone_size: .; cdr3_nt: TGTGCCTGGGATGACGGGGGCACTGAAGCTTTCTTT; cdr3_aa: CAWDDGGTEAFF
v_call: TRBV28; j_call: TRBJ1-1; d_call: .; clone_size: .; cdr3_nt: TGTGCCAGCAGTTTATCAGTGCGGATCACGGAGGCTTTCTTT; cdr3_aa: CASSLSVRITEAFF
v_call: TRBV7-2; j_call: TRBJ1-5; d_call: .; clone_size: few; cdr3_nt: TGTGCCAGCAGCTTTAACAGAAATAGCAATCAGCCCCAGCATTTT; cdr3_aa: CASSFNRNSNQPQHF
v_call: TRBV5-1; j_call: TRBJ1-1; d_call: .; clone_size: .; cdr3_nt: TGCGCCAGCGGGCCAACGAACACTGAAGCTTTCTTT; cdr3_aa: CASGPTNTEAFF
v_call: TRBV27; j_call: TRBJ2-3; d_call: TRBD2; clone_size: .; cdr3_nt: TGTGCCACCCCGGGACTAGCAACAGATACGCAGTATTTT; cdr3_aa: CATPGLATDTQYF